The 22 T cell receptor beta chains presented below share a single source sample, sequenced in a study of blood T cell repertoires in COVID-19. Assay used: immunoSEQ multiplex PCR; TCRdb lists only in-frame clones, some missing. Here the sample spans 380,000 or so clones, roughly 88% being singletons. The specimen sequenced was PBMCs or T cells enriched from blood (not recorded which). These receptors were taken from a woman in her thirties or forties with acute COVID-19.

CDR3 sequence: CASSIGQGNTGELFF. CDR3 DNA: TGCGCCAGCAGCATAGGACAGGGAAACACCGGGGAGCTGTTTTTT. V gene TRBV5-1 combines with J gene TRBJ2-2; 8 bases map to TRBD1. V gave up 4 bases and J gave up 2 bases; unmatched junction bases: 4. Germline V gene data show CDR1 as SGHRS and CDR2 as YFSETQ. The CDR3 runs 15 residues.

The rearrangement joins TRBV18 to TRBJ2-5, with 9 bases lining up with TRBD2. Germline assignment: CDR1 KGHSH and CDR2 LQKENI. The CDR3 covers 18 residues. The V segment lost 0 bases and the J segment 2 bases; nucleotides outside the gene matches: 10. The CDR3 sequence is CASSPPTPLAGVQETQYF. CDR3 bases: TGTGCCAGCTCACCACCGACCCCCTTAGCGGGGGTTCAAGAGACCCAGTACTTC.

The gene calls are TRBV29-1 and TRBJ2-6; D not resolved. The V gene's germline CDR1 is SQVTM and CDR2 ANQGSEA. The V end lost 3 bases, the J end lost 0 bases, and 3 bases lay between the germline ends. The CDR3 is 13 amino acids. The CDR3 nucleotides are TGCAGCGTTGAGGCCTCTGGGGCCAACGTCCTGACTTTC. This encodes CSVEASGANVLTF.

The chain is built from TRBV15 and TRBJ1-4; 8 positions match TRBD1. J gave up 6 bases and V 0 bases, and 6 bases lay outside the gene matches. The CDR3 is made up of 16 amino acids. Germline CDR1 is LNHNV and CDR2 is YYDKDF (reference sequence). CDR3: CATSRDLTGGDEKLFF. CDR3 nucleotide sequence: TGTGCCACCAGCAGAGATCTAACAGGGGGTGATGAAAAACTGTTTTTT.

V usage is TRBV24-1 and J usage is TRBJ1-2, with TRBD1 matching over 8 bases. V trimming: 2 bases; J trimming: 8 bases; junction bases outside the gene matches: 12. Germline V gives CDR1 KGHDR, CDR2 SFDVKD. The CDR3 contains 16 residues. The CDR3 sequence: CATSDSQGAGGAGYTF. The CDR3 DNA is TGTGCCACCAGTGATTCCCAAGGTGCAGGGGGCGCCGGCTACACCTTC.

CDR3 loop: CASSSISGGGYTF. Written as DNA, the CDR3 is TGTGCCAGCAGTAGTATCTCTGGCGGAGGCTACACCTTC. The V call is TRBV2, the J call TRBJ1-2; the D is unclear. Germline V lookup: CDR1 SNHLY, CDR2 FYNNEI. Between the trimmed V and J ends, which lost 5 bases and 8 bases, there was a span of 15 bases. This CDR3 is built from 13 residues.

This clone occurred once. The chain has TRBV4-1 and TRBJ1-1; no reliable D call. Looked up from germline, CDR1 is MGHRA and CDR2 is YSYEKL. Trimming cost V 0 bases and J 0 bases, with 5 bases left between them. This CDR3 is 14 amino acids long. CDR3 loop: CASSQDRLNTEAFF. The DNA for the CDR3 is TGCGCCAGCAGCCAAGACAGATTGAACACTGAAGCTTTCTTT.

This sequence joins TRBV2 and TRBJ2-1; 11 nucleotides align to TRBD1. Per the germline V gene, CDR1 is SNHLY and CDR2 is FYNNEI. J lost 8 bases, V lost 5 bases, and 2 bases had no gene match. This CDR3 contains 13 residues. CDR3 region: CASSRDRGDEQFF. The CDR3 bases are TGTGCCAGCAGTCGGGACAGGGGGGATGAGCAGTTCTTC.

The chain has TRBV19 and TRBJ2-1, with 13 positions matching TRBD2. Germline-derived CDR1 and CDR2 are LNHDA and SQIVND (reference sequence). The CDR3 runs 15 residues. Losses at the gene ends were 5 bases for V and 5 bases for J; bases not matched to a gene: 3. CDR3 residues: CASSPGLAGHNEQFF. The CDR3 region has the DNA TGTGCCAGTAGTCCGGGACTAGCGGGGCACAATGAGCAGTTCTTC.

This clone was counted once. V is TRBV7-9 and J is TRBJ2-1, with a possible D match to TRBD1 (6 bases). Germline loops: CDR1 SEHNR, CDR2 FQNEAQ (reference sequence). The CDR3 sequence is 14 residues long. Trimming stripped 7 bases from V and 3 bases from J, with 13 bases between. The DNA for the CDR3 is TGTGCCAGCACCCCGGAAGGGGGCTACAATGAGCAGTTCTTC. Protein sequence: CASTPEGGYNEQFF.

This clone was detected once. The chain employs TRBV15 and TRBJ1-1; 9 bases map to TRBD1. Germline loops: CDR1 LNHNV, CDR2 YYDKDF (reference sequence). J gave up 4 bases and V 4 bases, and 16 bases lay outside the gene matches. The CDR3 length is 18 residues. The CDR3 DNA reads TGTGCCACCAGCAACCGGGACAGGGAAAGGGAAAGGGGCACTGAAGCTTTCTTT. Encoded protein: CATSNRDRERERGTEAFF.

The rearrangement links TRBV19 to TRBJ1-1; 8 bases line up with TRBD1. The CDR3 extends over 13 amino acids. CDR1 is LNHDA and CDR2 is SQIVND in the germline V gene (reference sequence). V shed 5 bases, J shed 5 bases, and the junction held 4 bases outside the gene matches. DNA of the CDR3: TGTGCCAGTAGTTTACAGGGGGGTACTGAAGCTTTCTTT. Amino acids: CASSLQGGTEAFF.

The J gene is TRBJ2-3, the V gene TRBV13, with TRBD2 identical over 11 bases. This CDR3 comprises 15 residues. The germline CDR1 and CDR2 sequences are PRHDT and FYEKMQ (reference sequence). The V and J ends lost 3 bases and 2 bases, in that order; junction bases with no gene match: 1. CDR3 residues: CASSFSGGDTDTQYF. DNA of the CDR3: TGTGCCAGCAGCTTTAGCGGGGGGGACACAGATACGCAGTATTTT.

This clone was detected a few times. The J gene is TRBJ2-7, the V gene TRBV7-9, with 8 bases that match TRBD1. This CDR3 comprises 16 residues. V gave up 0 bases and J gave up 5 bases; unmatched junction bases: 9. Per germline, CDR1 SEHNR and CDR2 FQNEAQ (reference sequence). This chain's CDR3 is CASSLALSRGRDEQYF. CDR3 sequence (DNA): TGTGCCAGCAGCTTAGCGCTGAGCAGGGGGCGGGACGAGCAGTACTTC. Filled out from reference TRBV7-9 and TRBJ2-7, the complete variable domain reads DTGVSQNPRHKITKRGQNVTFRCDPISEHNRLYWYRQTLGQGPEFLTYFQNEAQLEKSRLLSDRFSAERPKGSFSTLEIQRTEQGDSAMYLCASSLALSRGRDEQYFGPGTRLTVT.

In its sample, this clone was seen a few times. The chain combines TRBV5-1 with TRBJ1-1, with D tentatively TRBD1 (5 bases). Germline loops: CDR1 SGHRS, CDR2 YFSETQ. Trimming removed 3 bases from V and 2 bases from J, with 11 bases in between. The CDR3 sequence is 14 residues long. Here the CDR3 reads CASSSDSGNTEAFF. CDR3 in DNA: TGCGCCAGCAGCTCCGACAGTGGCAACACTGAAGCTTTCTTT.

The rearrangement joins TRBV5-1 to TRBJ2-5; 13 nucleotides align to TRBD2. Germline loops: CDR1 SGHRS, CDR2 YFSETQ. With 5 bases clipped from V and 5 bases from J, the junction kept 9 bases outside the gene matches. This CDR3 has 16 amino acids. The CDR3 loop is CASRTGTSGVQETQYF. CDR3 nucleotides: TGCGCCAGCAGGACCGGGACTAGCGGGGTTCAGGAGACCCAGTACTTC.

The rearrangement joins TRBV18 to TRBJ1-1; tentatively, D is TRBD1 (5 bases). CDR3 size: 15 residues. Trimming pared 1 base from V and 7 bases from J, leaving 16 bases between. Germline V gives CDR1 KGHSH, CDR2 LQKENI. DNA for the CDR3: TGTGCCAGCTCACCACTTAGCAGGCCCCAGGGTGAAGCTTTCTTT. The encoded protein is CASSPLSRPQGEAFF.

The table lists this clone with a count of one. The chain employs TRBV28 and TRBJ1-1; D is perhaps TRBD1 (5 bases). This CDR3 spans 16 amino acids. Germline CDR1 MDHEN, CDR2 SYDVKM. V lost 7 bases, J lost 1 base, and 19 bases lay in between. The chain's CDR3 is CASTPGRARGNTEAFF. CDR3 DNA: TGTGCCAGCACGCCGGGGAGGGCAAGGGGGAACACTGAAGCTTTCTTT.

The J gene is TRBJ2-7, the V gene TRBV5-6; 7 positions agree with TRBD1. V gave up 4 bases and J gave up 0 bases; unmatched junction bases: 4. The CDR3 is made up of 14 amino acids. The germline V gene has CDR1 SGHDT and CDR2 YYEEEE. The CDR3 coding sequence is TGTGCCAGCAGCCGGGACAGAGTCTCCTACGAGCAGTACTTC. This codes for CASSRDRVSYEQYF.

The chain carries TRBV9 and TRBJ2-7; TRBD1 agrees at 9 bases. Looked up from germline, CDR1 is SGDLS and CDR2 is YYNGEE. The junction had 10 bases not matched to a gene; V was cut back by 4 bases and J by 5 bases. This CDR3 region has 15 residues. Here the CDR3 DNA reads TGTGCCAGCAGCTCTTCCGGGACAGGGTCCAACGAGCAGTACTTC. Translated, it gives CASSSSGTGSNEQYF.

The rearrangement joins TRBV9 to TRBJ2-7; 12 bases map to TRBD1. The V gene's germline CDR1 is SGDLS and CDR2 YYNGEE. The CDR3 has 17 amino acids. Unmatched junction bases numbered 8, after V lost 2 bases and J lost 2 bases. The CDR3 DNA reads as TGTGCCAGCAGCGTCGGGTTACGGGACAGGGGGCCCTACGAGCAGTACTTC. This sequence encodes CASSVGLRDRGPYEQYF.

This clone was counted between two and nine times. The J gene is TRBJ1-6, the V gene TRBV30, with 9 bases lining up with TRBD1. Germline assignment: CDR1 GTSNPN and CDR2 SVGIG (reference sequence). This CDR3 spans 14 amino acids. The ends lost 5 bases at V and 7 bases at J; junction bases unmatched: 6. CDR3: CAWAVGTGNSPLHF. In DNA form, the CDR3 reads TGTGCCTGGGCCGTGGGGACAGGGAATTCACCCCTCCACTTT.